This T cell receptor beta chain derives from a study of T cells in Graves' hyperthyroidism and ophthalmopathy. Study-wide context: Staff took peripheral blood when the initial diagnosis was made, before any treatment began. Whole-study findings and limits: A model built on 13 V-J features separated ophthalmopathy from stable hyperthyroidism. Most expanded thyroid clonotypes above 0.001 recurred in blood.

From roughly 10 ml of fresh peripheral blood, PBMCs were isolated. RNA transcripts yielded amplified TCR beta CDR3 regions. When the TCR CDR3 underwent first-round RT-PCR, the HTBI primer set was used. TCRdb recomputed calls from the multiplex PCR reads with MiXCR, one row per CDR3 protein. Of 640,000 or so distinct CDR3 sequences in the sample, 14% are singletons; the top ten hold 7% to 9%. This clonotype came up many times. Its specificity is unknown. This CDR3 comprises 16 residues. The V and J ends lost 5 bases and 1 base, in that order; junction bases with no gene match: 7. Germline CDR1 reads MDHEN; CDR2 reads SYDVKM.

This sequence joins TRBV28 and TRBJ2-7, with 11 bases that match TRBD2. The source is a woman aged 18-30 years with Graves' ophthalmopathy. Sequencing was done on a sample of blood. The CDR3 here is CASSVAGTSGSYEQYF. DNA for the CDR3: TGTGCCAGCAGTGTAGCCGGGACTAGCGGATCCTACGAGCAGTACTTC.